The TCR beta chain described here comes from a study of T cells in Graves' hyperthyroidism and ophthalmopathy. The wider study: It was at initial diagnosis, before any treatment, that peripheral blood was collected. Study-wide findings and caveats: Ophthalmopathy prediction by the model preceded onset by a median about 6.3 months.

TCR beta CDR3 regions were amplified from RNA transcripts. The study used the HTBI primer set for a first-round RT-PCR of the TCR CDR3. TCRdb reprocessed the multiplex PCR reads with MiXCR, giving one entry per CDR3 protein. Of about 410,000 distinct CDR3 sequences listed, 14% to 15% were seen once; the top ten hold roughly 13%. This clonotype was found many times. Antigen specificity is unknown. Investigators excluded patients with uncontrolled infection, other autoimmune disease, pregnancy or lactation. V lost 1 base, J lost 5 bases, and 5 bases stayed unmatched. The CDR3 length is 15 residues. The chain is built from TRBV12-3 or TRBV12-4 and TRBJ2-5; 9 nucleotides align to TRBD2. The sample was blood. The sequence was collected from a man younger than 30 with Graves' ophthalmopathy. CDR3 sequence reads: CASSLVAGGLETQYF. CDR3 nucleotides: TGTGCCAGCAGTTTAGTCGCGGGGGGGCTGGAGACCCAGTACTTC.